This T cell receptor beta chain was sequenced during a study of blood T cell repertoires in COVID-19. Study-wide context: Samples taken during acute and convalescent COVID-19 were collected in the United States, Italy and Spain.

Germline CDR1 reads LGHDT; CDR2 reads YNNKEL (reference sequence). This CDR3 has 15 residues. The V and J ends lost 4 bases and 4 bases, in that order; junction bases with no gene match: 6. Original methodology: Estimated nucleated cell counts came from reference gene primer amplification. The assay was immunoSEQ multiplex PCR, and TCRdb's table has in-frame clones only and misses some. V and J calls plus clone size are reproduced from that table; the DNA served to infer D and trimming. The data show around 200,000 clones, approximately 86% seen once. The TCR originated in a woman in her twenties or thirties who had been exposed to COVID-19. The sequenced sample consisted of PBMCs or T cells enriched from blood (not recorded which). V and J are TRBV3-1 (or the pseudogene TRBV3-2) and TRBJ2-7; 11 nucleotides agree with TRBD2. The CDR3 DNA follows: TGTGCCAGCAGCCCGCCGGGACTAGCGGCGTACGAGCAGTACTTC. Its protein product is CASSPPGLAAYEQYF.